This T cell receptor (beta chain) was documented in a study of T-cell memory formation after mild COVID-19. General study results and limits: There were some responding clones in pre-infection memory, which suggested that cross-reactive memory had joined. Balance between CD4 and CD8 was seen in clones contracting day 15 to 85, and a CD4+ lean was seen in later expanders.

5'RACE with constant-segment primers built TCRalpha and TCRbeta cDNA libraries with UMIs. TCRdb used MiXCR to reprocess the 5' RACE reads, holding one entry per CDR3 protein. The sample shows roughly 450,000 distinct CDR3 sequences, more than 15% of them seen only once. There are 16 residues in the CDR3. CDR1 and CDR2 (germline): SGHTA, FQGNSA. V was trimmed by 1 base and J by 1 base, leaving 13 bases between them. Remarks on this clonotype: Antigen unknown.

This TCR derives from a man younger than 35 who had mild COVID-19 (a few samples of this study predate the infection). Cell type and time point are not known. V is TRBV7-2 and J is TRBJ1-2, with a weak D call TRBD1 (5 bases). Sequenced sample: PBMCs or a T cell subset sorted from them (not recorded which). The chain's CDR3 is CASSLGTRGVNYGYTF. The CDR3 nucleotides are TGTGCCAGCAGCTTAGGGACCCGGGGGGTTAACTATGGCTACACCTTC.